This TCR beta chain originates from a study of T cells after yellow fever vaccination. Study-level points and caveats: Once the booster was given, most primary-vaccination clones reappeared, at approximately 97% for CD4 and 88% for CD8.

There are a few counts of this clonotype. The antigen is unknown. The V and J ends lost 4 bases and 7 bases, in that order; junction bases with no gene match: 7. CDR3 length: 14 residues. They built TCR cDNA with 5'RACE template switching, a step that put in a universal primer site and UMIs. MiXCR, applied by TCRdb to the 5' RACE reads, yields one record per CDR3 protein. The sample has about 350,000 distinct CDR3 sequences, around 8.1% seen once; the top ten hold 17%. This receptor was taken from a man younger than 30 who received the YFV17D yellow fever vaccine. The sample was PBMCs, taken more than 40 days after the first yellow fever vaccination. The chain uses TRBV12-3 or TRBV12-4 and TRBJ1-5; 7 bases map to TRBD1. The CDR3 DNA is TGTGCCAGCAGTTGGGAGACAGGGCAGCAGCCCCAGCATTTT. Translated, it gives CASSWETGQQPQHF.